This TCR beta chain comes out of a study of Ad26.COV2.S vaccination and SARS-CoV-2 variants. At the level of the study: In the COV1001 trial, the donor was in the Ad26.COV2.S arm.

Regarding treatment: some 19 received Ad26.COV2.S at low or high dose, single or two shots; several received placebo; per-sample allocation not given. Vaccine and placebo recipients were sampled on day 63 after the first injection. Ad26 vector vaccine expressed Wuhan-strain SARS-CoV-2 spike. Study results and limitations: Breadth of non-spike TCRs did not differ between vaccinees and placebo recipients. It was reported that spike-specific CD8+ and CD4+ T cell responses were substantially broad after vaccination.

Trimming pared 5 bases from V and 7 bases from J, leaving 14 bases between. From germline, CDR1 is SGHTA and CDR2 FQGNSA. The CDR3 contains 13 residues. This clone was observed once. Antigen specificity is unknown. Sequencing was performed with immunoSEQ multiplex PCR; in TCRdb, only in-frame clones are kept and a portion is missing. In the table there are about 260,000 clones, around 90% of which are singletons. The receptor was isolated from a person between 18 and 60 years old who received the Ad26.COV2.S COVID-19 vaccine or a placebo. The sample was peripheral blood, taken in a trial of Ad26.COV2.S vaccine versus placebo. The chain carries TRBV7-2 and TRBJ1-1; no clear D gene. The CDR3: CASSPARVGEAFF. The CDR3 coding sequence is TGTGCCAGCAGCCCGGCGCGGGTGGGTGAAGCTTTCTTT.